Sequencing of this TCR beta chain was carried out in a study of human T cells and chemical hapten exposure. CDR3 length: 16 residues. Germline V gives CDR1 MDHEN, CDR2 SYDVKM. Trimming cost V 6 bases and J 0 bases, with 15 bases left between them. TCRdb reprocessed the RACE reads with MiXCR, giving one entry per CDR3 protein. This sample has 35,000 to 40,000 distinct CDR3 sequences, with less than 15% found just once. This clonotype showed up just a few times. The sample's time point: pre-sensitization, week 0. As for treatment: therapeutic diphenylcyclopropenone sensitization with weekly scalp DPC. Someone pulled total RNA out of unfractionated whole blood.

This TCR derives from a woman aged 40 to 50 with alopecia areata. Some clones in this sample may be carry-over from other donors' samples. The rearrangement links TRBV28 to TRBJ1-5, with D perhaps matching TRBD1 (5 bases). The input for sequencing was whole blood, taken in connection with sensitization to the hapten diphenylcyclopropenone (DPC). The CDR3 region has the DNA TGTGCCAGCAGCCCCGGGGGTAGGGATAGCAATCAGCCCCAGCATTTT. Protein: CASSPGGRDSNQPQHF.